The 21 T cell receptor beta chains reported below all come from one sample, sequenced in a study of beta chain features in type 1 diabetes. What was sequenced were expressed TCRB transcripts, since all of the isolated RNA had been reverse transcribed. TCRdb's copy holds only in-frame clones and misses some; the assay was immunoSEQ multiplex PCR. This sample yields around 600,000 clones, of which 9.5% to 15% are seen a single time; roughly 0.11% belongs to the top ten. The study's findings and limits: Type 1 diabetes patients had moderately but significantly shorter TCRB CDR3s in all four CD4+ subsets.

What these receptors recognize is not known. Sequencing used naive CD4+ T cells from blood. Every receptor here comes from a man aged 25 to 40 with type 1 diabetes.

This clone was found a few times. J is TRBJ1-6 and V is TRBV14, with TRBD1 matching 7 bases. Germline V gives CDR1 SGHDN, CDR2 FVKESK. Trimming took 2 bases from V and 9 from J; bases not matched to a gene: 4. This CDR3 has 14 amino acids. The CDR3 sequence: CASSQTDRVSPLHF. In DNA form, the CDR3 reads TGTGCCAGCAGCCAAACCGACAGGGTTTCACCCCTCCACTTT.

On this clone: One end of the junction varies from germline; a read error may be responsible. The gene calls are TRBV5-4 and TRBJ2-3; the D gene could be TRBD1 or TRBD2 (6 bases each). In germline, CDR1 is SGHNT, CDR2 YYREEE (reference sequence). CDR3 size: 15 residues. As DNA, the CDR3 is TGCGCCAGCAGCCCGGGGGCAAGTCGCACAGATACGCAGTATTTT. Translation: CASSPGASRTDTQYF.

The chain joins TRBV9 to TRBJ1-2; weak D call: TRBD1 (5 bases). Trimming took off 4 bases at V and 4 bases at J, with 17 bases between the two ends. CDR1 and CDR2 (germline): SGDLS, YYNGEE. The CDR3 totals 15 residues. DNA of the CDR3: TGTGCCAGCAGCTCTCCCTTGGACACGGGCTATGGCTACACCTTC. It encodes CASSSPLDTGYGYTF.

This clone appeared a few times. The chain uses TRBV5-1 and TRBJ2-3; no reliable D call. CDR1 is SGHRS and CDR2 is YFSETQ in the germline V gene. The CDR3 is made up of 12 amino acids. V was trimmed by 5 bases and J by 5 bases, leaving 9 bases between them. The CDR3 sequence: CASSPAGDTQYF. The CDR3 DNA follows: TGCGCCAGCAGTCCTGCTGGAGATACGCAGTATTTT.

This clone showed up just a few times. The gene calls are TRBV11-2 and TRBJ2-1, with D possibly matching TRBD2 (6 bases). The CDR3 sequence is 15 residues long. Germline assignment: CDR1 SGHAT and CDR2 FQNNGV. V was pared by 3 bases and J by 7 bases, with 16 bases between. CDR3 nucleotides: TGTGCCAGCAGCTTCACGGGACCCGGGGGAAATGAGCAGTTCTTC. Protein: CASSFTGPGGNEQFF.

The V and J genes are TRBV6-5 and TRBJ2-6; D is perhaps TRBD2 (6 bases). Trimming cost V 7 bases and J 1 base, with 11 bases left between them. The CDR3 runs to 15 residues. The V gene's germline CDR1 is MNHEY and CDR2 SVGAGI. The CDR3 here is CASKVGGSGANVLTF. The CDR3 DNA reads TGTGCCAGCAAGGTTGGGGGGTCTGGGGCCAACGTCCTGACTTTC.

The rearrangement joins TRBV18 to TRBJ1-1; possible D gene TRBD1, 6 bases. V was shortened by 3 bases and J by 6 bases, with 14 bases between the two germline ends. The germline gives CDR1 KGHSH, CDR2 LQKENI. This CDR3 spans 14 amino acids. The CDR3 region is CASSPMGGHAEAFF. CDR3 DNA: TGTGCCAGCTCACCCATGGGGGGGCACGCTGAAGCTTTCTTT.

The CDR3: CASSLGRYNEQFF. CDR3 nucleotide sequence: TGTGCCAGCAGTTTAGGGCGCTACAATGAGCAGTTCTTC. The chain carries TRBV27 and TRBJ2-1, with unresolved D. CDR1 and CDR2 (germline): MNHEY, SMNVEV (reference sequence). CDR3 length: 13 residues. Trimming took 2 bases from V and 3 from J, leaving 5 bases between them.

The chain is built from TRBV4-2 and TRBJ2-4, with D unclear. The CDR3 spans 14 residues. Between the trimmed V and J ends, which lost 0 bases and 3 bases, there was a span of 6 bases. In germline, CDR1 is LGHNA, CDR2 YNFKEQ. CDR3 nucleotide sequence: TGTGCCAGCAGCCAAGATAGAGGCAAAAACATTCAGTACTTC. Protein sequence: CASSQDRGKNIQYF.

This clone was detected a few times. This rearrangement joins TRBV7-2 to TRBJ2-5; 9 nucleotides align to TRBD2. J gave up 4 bases and V 5 bases, and 5 bases lay outside the gene matches. In germline, CDR1 is SGHTA, CDR2 FQGNSA. The CDR3 covers 14 residues. The CDR3: CASSRNSGGETQYF. CDR3 DNA sequence: TGTGCCAGCAGCCGTAATAGCGGGGGAGAGACCCAGTACTTC.

The chain carries TRBV7-9 and TRBJ2-1; TRBD2 matches at 10 bases. Trimming removed 2 bases from V and 3 bases from J; junction bases left unmatched: 7. CDR3 length: 17 residues. The germline V gene has CDR1 SEHNR and CDR2 FQNEAQ (reference sequence). The CDR3 sequence is CASSLWLWTSGYNEQFF. The CDR3 bases are TGTGCCAGCAGCTTATGGTTATGGACTAGCGGCTACAATGAGCAGTTCTTC.

There are a few counts of this clone. The chain's CDR3 is CASSKTAHINYGYTF. In nucleotides, the CDR3 is TGTGCCAGCAGTAAGACAGCGCATATCAACTATGGCTACACCTTC. The rearrangement links TRBV6-5 to TRBJ1-2; a possible D gene is TRBD1 (5 bases). Germline V gene sequence: CDR1 MNHEY, CDR2 SVGAGI. The CDR3 loop spans 15 amino acids. Trimming pared 5 bases from V and 2 bases from J, leaving 15 bases between.

The gene calls are TRBV28 and TRBJ1-6; maybe TRBD1 (5 bases). V dropped 5 bases and J dropped 8 bases, with 22 bases sitting between them. The CDR3 sequence is 17 residues long. In germline, CDR1 is MDHEN, CDR2 SYDVKM. For the CDR3, the DNA is TGTGCCAGCAGTCCATTGGGCCCCGGGGGTACCCATTCACCCCTCCACTTT. Protein: CASSPLGPGGTHSPLHF.

This clone was seen more than once but under ten times. The gene calls are TRBV7-2 and TRBJ2-1; 7 bases fit TRBD2. CDR1 and CDR2 (germline): SGHTA, FQGNSA. Trimming at V came to 3 bases and at J to 5 bases, leaving 10 bases not matched to a gene. The CDR3 extends over 16 amino acids. The CDR3 sequence is CASSFRSGKDNNEQFF. In nucleotides, the CDR3 is TGTGCCAGCAGCTTTCGGAGCGGGAAGGACAACAATGAGCAGTTCTTC.

The gene calls are TRBV11-2 and TRBJ2-3; 9 bases agree with TRBD2. The CDR3 covers 17 residues. Losses at the gene ends were 8 bases for V and 5 bases for J; bases not matched to a gene: 17. CDR1 and CDR2 from the germline V gene are SGHAT and FQNNGV. CDR3 region: CASSARRAGGVGDTQYF. As DNA, the CDR3 is TGTGCCAGCTCCGCCCGACGAGCGGGGGGAGTAGGAGATACGCAGTATTTT.

This rearrangement joins TRBV20-1 to TRBJ1-1; a possible D gene is TRBD1 (5 bases). The CDR3 contains 11 residues. Germline V gives CDR1 DFQATT, CDR2 SNEGSKA (reference sequence). The V gene lost 7 bases and the J gene lost 4 bases, with 10 bases spanning the gap. Here the CDR3 reads CSGRGGTEAFF. Here the CDR3 DNA reads TGCAGTGGGAGGGGTGGCACTGAAGCTTTCTTT.

Remarks on this clone: The same CDR3 also results from other DNA sequences found in this sample. This sequence joins TRBV5-4 and TRBJ1-5; D gene ambiguous. The CDR3 consists of 13 residues. CDR1 and CDR2 (germline): SGHNT, YYREEE (reference sequence). V dropped 0 bases and J dropped 5 bases, with 6 bases sitting between them. The CDR3 DNA reads as TGTGCCAGCAGCTTGGGTCGGGATCAGCCCCAGCATTTT. It specifies CASSLGRDQPQHF.

This chain links TRBV4-3 with TRBJ1-2; no reliable D call. The V end was cut by 0 bases, the J end by 1 base, with 6 bases between. Germline V gene sequence: CDR1 LGHNA, CDR2 YSLEER. The CDR3 spans 14 residues. The DNA of the CDR3 is TGCGCCAGCAGCCAAGAAGGCGTTAACTATGGCTACACCTTC. Protein: CASSQEGVNYGYTF.

The chain has TRBV7-2 and TRBJ1-5; D unclear. Trimming took 4 bases from V and 7 from J, leaving 17 bases between them. The CDR3 is made up of 15 amino acids. CDR1 and CDR2 from the germline V gene are SGHTA and FQGNSA. The CDR3 here is CASSSTTLTGQPQHF. CDR3 nucleotides: TGTGCCAGCAGCTCAACCACCCTGACGGGGCAGCCCCAGCATTTT.

In this sample, this clone turned up a few times. V gene TRBV7-2 combines with J gene TRBJ1-6; 7 nucleotides agree with TRBD1. Trimming at V came to 6 bases and at J to 7 bases, leaving 9 bases not matched to a gene. The CDR3 totals 15 residues. Germline loops: CDR1 SGHTA, CDR2 FQGNSA. The CDR3 DNA follows: TGTGCCAGCAGGAGGACAGGCCCCTTGAATTCACCCCTCCACTTT. Its translation: CASRRTGPLNSPLHF.

This chain links TRBV5-4 with TRBJ2-2; possibly TRBD1 for D (6 bases). V lost 7 bases, J lost 0 bases, and 10 bases lay in between. In germline, CDR1 is SGHNT, CDR2 YYREEE (reference sequence). CDR3 length equals 14 residues. In DNA, the CDR3 is TGTGCCAGCCACCGGGACACGAACACCGGGGAGCTGTTTTTT. Its translation: CASHRDTNTGELFF.